This TCR beta chain was sequenced in a study of OX40 agonist ivuxolimab in advanced cancers. Produced via immunoSEQ multiplex PCR; TCRdb's table is partial and in-frame only. The table shows some 70,000 clones, with roughly four fifths occurring only once. CDR1 and CDR2 from the germline V gene are MNHEY and SVGAGI. The CDR3 length is 15 residues. Trimming took 3 bases from V and 2 from J, leaving 10 bases between them. The source material was CD4+ or CD8+ T cells sorted from blood, sampled in a trial of the OX40 agonist ivuxolimab. The TCR originated in an adult with an advanced solid tumor such as melanoma, head and neck, liver or kidney cancer. This chain connects TRBV6-5 to TRBJ2-2; D unresolved. The DNA of the CDR3 is TGTGCCAGCAGTTATTTTAACGGAAACACCGGGGAGCTGTTTTTT. Residues: CASSYFNGNTGELFF.